The sequence of this T cell receptor (beta chain) was determined in a study of regulatory T cells in long-lasting Graves disease. Turning to the study itself: The term persistent Graves' disease signified upward of 5 years on antithyroid drugs with positive TSH receptor antibodies. Overall study results and limits: Patients with persistent disease showed a bias toward TRBV28, TRBJ1-2 and TRBJ2-5.

Building the TCR beta libraries relied on iRepertoire HTBI primers, and CDR3 regions underwent Arm-PCR. TCRdb ran MiXCR on the multiplex PCR reads and lists one entry per CDR3 protein. The sample has about 660,000 distinct CDR3 sequences, around 30% seen once. Trimming stripped 0 bases from V and 6 bases from J, with 6 bases between. The CDR3 extends over 13 amino acids. Germline CDR1 SGHRS, CDR2 YFSETQ. A note on this clonotype: The antigen remains unidentified.

The time point: persistent/refractory GD, antithyroid drugs over 5 years with positive TRAb. PBMC-derived RNA was used for the TCR library. The peripheral blood volume drawn was approximately 9 milliliters, and it was collected into EDTA tubes. This specimen was peripheral blood mononuclear cells (PBMCs), taken when the disease was refractory, from a patient treated with antithyroid drugs. The clonotype originates from a female donor with Graves disease. The rearrangement links TRBV5-1 to TRBJ2-2; D may be TRBD1 (6 bases). CDR3 DNA: TGCGCCAGCAGCTTGGAGGGGGCCGGGGAGCTGTTTTTT. This translates into CASSLEGAGELFF.